A single sample gave rise to the 18 T cell receptor beta chains below, sequenced in a study of blood T cell repertoires in COVID-19 (dated by TCRdb to 2020 to 2022). The library was generated by the immunoSEQ multiplex PCR assay. The table was pulled from immuneACCESS by TCRdb, which kept in-frame rearrangements only. Such tables lose some clones; where checked, under half of the loss comes from unresolved V genes, and the rest has no known cause. Here the sample has about 210,000 clones; around nine tenths occur a single time. Roughly 7.1% of the sample lies in the top ten. Material for sequencing was PBMCs or T cells enriched from blood (not recorded which). The receptors here all came from a man aged 25 to 40 in a cohort exposed to, infected with or recovered from COVID-19 (not recorded which).

The V gene is TRBV7-3, the J gene TRBJ2-1; the match to TRBD2 covers 13 bases. The CDR3 is made up of 17 amino acids. Losses at the gene ends were 5 bases for V and 3 bases for J; bases not matched to a gene: 7. Germline loops: CDR1 SGHTA, CDR2 FQGTGA. The CDR3 sequence: CASSPPGLAGNYNEQFF. The CDR3 nucleotides are TGTGCCAGCAGCCCTCCGGGACTAGCGGGGAACTACAATGAGCAGTTCTTC.

This chain connects TRBV5-6 to TRBJ2-7; 7 bases are a match to TRBD2. CDR3 length: 14 residues. The V gene's germline CDR1 is SGHDT and CDR2 YYEEEE. With V trimmed by 2 bases and J by 1 base, 3 bases remained unmatched. CDR3 residues: CASSLISGSYEQYF. Written as DNA, the CDR3 is TGTGCCAGCAGCTTAATTAGCGGGTCCTACGAGCAGTACTTC.

The rearrangement joins TRBV4-3 to TRBJ2-7; weak D call: TRBD2 (5 bases). There are 14 residues in the CDR3. Trimming took off 3 bases at V and 0 bases at J, with 9 bases between the two ends. Looked up from germline, CDR1 is LGHNA and CDR2 is YSLEER. The CDR3 nucleotides read TGCGCCAGCAGCCAGCTGGGGAGCTCCTACGAGCAGTACTTC. Translation: CASSQLGSSYEQYF.

The chain carries TRBV29-1 and TRBJ1-1; D call uncertain. V was cut by 5 bases and J by 0 bases, with 10 bases left in between. The CDR3 has 13 amino acids. CDR1 and CDR2 from the germline V gene are SQVTM and ANQGSEA. CDR3 nucleotide sequence: TGCAGCGTTCATGACACATTGAACACTGAAGCTTTCTTT. Residues: CSVHDTLNTEAFF.

The V call is TRBV9, the J call TRBJ2-7; 7 nucleotides line up with TRBD2. V lost 1 base and J lost 3; bases outside the gene matches: 7. The CDR3 contains 15 residues. Germline V gene data show CDR1 as SGDLS and CDR2 as YYNGEE. The CDR3 reads CASSVPGGVSYEQYF. The CDR3 region has the DNA TGTGCCAGCAGCGTACCGGGGGGTGTAAGCTACGAGCAGTACTTC.

The CDR3 DNA sequence: TGTGCCAGCAGCTTGGAGGGCAGGGCTACGAACACTGAAGCTTTCTTT. It is translated as CASSLEGRATNTEAFF. The chain has TRBV5-6 and TRBJ1-1; maybe TRBD1 (5 bases). The germline V and J ends were trimmed by 0 bases and 1 base, with 13 bases remaining between them. This CDR3 is built from 16 residues. In germline, CDR1 is SGHDT, CDR2 YYEEEE.

This clone was seen more than once but under ten times. This chain connects TRBV7-3 to TRBJ2-1, with 7 bases that match TRBD2. Germline CDR1 SGHTA, CDR2 FQGTGA. This CDR3 is 16 amino acids long. V lost 0 bases and J lost 10; bases outside the gene matches: 12. The CDR3 DNA sequence: TGTGCCAGCAGCTTAACGGGTGCGGGGAGGGGTTGGGAGCAGTTCTTC. Translation gives CASSLTGAGRGWEQFF.

The chain couples TRBV27 to TRBJ2-5; a possible D gene is TRBD1 (5 bases). Trimming pared 0 bases from V and 4 bases from J, leaving 12 bases between. The CDR3 covers 15 residues. Germline values: CDR1 MNHEY, CDR2 SMNVEV (reference sequence). The CDR3 is CASSLSGIGVETQYF. The CDR3 nucleotides are TGTGCCAGCAGTTTATCTGGGATAGGGGTAGAGACCCAGTACTTC.

The rearrangement uses TRBV5-4 and TRBJ2-7; TRBD2 matches 8 bases. There are 16 residues in the CDR3. Per the germline V gene, CDR1 is SGHNT and CDR2 is YYREEE (reference sequence). Trimming at V came to 4 bases and at J to 0 bases, leaving 9 bases not matched to a gene. In DNA form, the CDR3 reads TGTGCCAGCAGCCCCCTGGGCGGGGGGAGCTCCTACGAGCAGTACTTC. Translated: CASSPLGGGSSYEQYF. The whole variable domain, filled in from reference TRBV5-4 and TRBJ2-7, reads ETGVTQSPTHLIKTRGQQVTLRCSSQSGHNTVSWYQQALGQGPQFIFQYYREEENGRGNFPPRFSGLQFPNYSSELNVNALELDDSALYLCASSPLGGGSSYEQYFGPGTRLTVT.

This chain connects TRBV15 to TRBJ1-5; maybe TRBD1 (6 bases). Germline lookup yields CDR1 LNHNV and CDR2 YYDKDF (reference sequence). V shed 1 base and J shed 4 bases, with 17 bases lying between them. The length of the CDR3 is 17 residues. The CDR3 here is CATSRVTGPLPNQPQHF. The DNA for the CDR3 is TGTGCCACCAGCAGAGTGACAGGCCCTCTACCAAATCAGCCCCAGCATTTT.

In nucleotides, the CDR3 is TGTGCCAGCACCTTGTTTCAGACGGACAATTATGGCTACACCTTC. Protein sequence: CASTLFQTDNYGYTF. This chain links TRBV6-6 with TRBJ1-2; a possible D gene is TRBD1 (5 bases). From germline, CDR1 is MNHNY and CDR2 SVGAGI (reference sequence). The CDR3 runs to 15 residues. Trimming took 7 bases from V and 5 from J, leaving 20 bases between them.

This clone was found a few times. The J gene is TRBJ2-3, the V gene TRBV6-4; 9 bases fit TRBD2. This CDR3 contains 15 residues. The V segment lost 2 bases and the J segment 3 bases; nucleotides outside the gene matches: 3. Per germline, CDR1 MRHNA and CDR2 SNTAGT. The CDR3 DNA is TGTGCCAGCAGTGACGGGACTAGCCTGACAGATACGCAGTATTTT. Translation gives CASSDGTSLTDTQYF.

The gene calls are TRBV19 and TRBJ2-1, with 7 bases that match TRBD1. Germline V gene sequence: CDR1 LNHDA, CDR2 SQIVND (reference sequence). The CDR3 is made up of 16 amino acids. The V segment lost 6 bases and the J segment 3 bases; nucleotides outside the gene matches: 11. CDR3 region: CASRSSRGQVYNEQFF. In nucleotides, the CDR3 is TGTGCCAGTAGGAGCAGTAGGGGGCAAGTCTACAATGAGCAGTTCTTC.

The gene calls are TRBV19 and TRBJ2-7, with D tentatively TRBD1 (5 bases). The CDR3 contains 13 residues. Germline assignment: CDR1 LNHDA and CDR2 SQIVND (reference sequence). V lost 6 bases to trimming and J lost 6 bases, with 15 bases between them. The CDR3 DNA follows: TGTGCCAGTAGCCACACCTCAGGGCTCGAGCAGTACTTC. Translation: CASSHTSGLEQYF.

The chain uses TRBV27 and TRBJ2-1, with TRBD1 matching 8 bases. This CDR3 comprises 15 residues. V trimming: 2 bases; J trimming: 2 bases; junction bases outside the gene matches: 2. CDR1 MNHEY and CDR2 SMNVEV come from the germline V gene (reference sequence). The DNA of the CDR3 is TGTGCCAGCAGTTTAAGGGACAGGCCCTACAATGAGCAGTTCTTC. Its protein product is CASSLRDRPYNEQFF.

The V gene is TRBV5-1, the J gene TRBJ2-5; TRBD2 aligns across 7 bases. Germline loops: CDR1 SGHRS, CDR2 YFSETQ. Germline trimming cut 4 bases from V and 5 bases from J; bases unmatched to any gene: 5. The CDR3 is 13 residues long. CDR3 protein: CASSPMGGETQYF. CDR3 nucleotide sequence: TGCGCCAGCAGCCCCATGGGGGGGGAGACCCAGTACTTC.

The genes are TRBV5-1 and TRBJ1-1, with D maybe TRBD1 (6 bases). The CDR3 has 15 amino acids. Germline-derived CDR1 and CDR2 are SGHRS and YFSETQ. Trimming cost V 4 bases and J 0 bases, with 13 bases left between them. The CDR3 here is CASSQIGGVNTEAFF. The CDR3 DNA sequence: TGCGCCAGCAGCCAGATAGGGGGGGTGAACACTGAAGCTTTCTTT.

CDR3 nucleotides: TGTGCCAGCAGCACTGGGGAGGGACGGCGACAGAACCCGGGGACCCAGTACTTC. It yields the protein CASSTGEGRRQNPGTQYF. The chain is built from TRBV9 and TRBJ2-5, with 7 bases aligning to TRBD2. Germline CDR1 SGDLS, CDR2 YYNGEE. The CDR3 spans 18 residues. V shed 4 bases and J 7 bases; nucleotides not matched to a gene: 22.